A selection of T cell receptor beta chains follows, all from one sample in a study of shared clonotypes between healthy human individuals. The method was immunoSEQ multiplex PCR; TCRdb's version includes in-frame clones alone and lacks a portion of them. The table includes around 480,000 clones, around 79% detected once. The sequenced material came from PBMCs. The receptor source for this set is a woman aged 35 to 49 in good health. Some clones in this sample may be carry-over from other donors' samples. The CDR3 runs from the conserved cysteine through the conserved F or W. D genes are given only for firm matches. Expanded clones get a size class; other rows say once, few or many, or leave the size out.

J gene: TRBJ1-3; clone size: -; D gene: -; V gene: TRBV13; CDR3 protein: CASGIGNTIYF; CDR3 DNA: TGTGCCAGCGGTATTGGAAACACCATATATTTT
J gene: TRBJ2-7; clone size: many; D gene: -; V gene: TRBV20-1; CDR3 protein: CSARSGSEQYF; CDR3 DNA: TGCAGTGCTAGAAGCGGAAGTGAGCAGTACTTC
J gene: TRBJ1-1; clone size: -; D gene: TRBD1; V gene: TRBV7-9; CDR3 protein: CASSTWTGLMNTEAFF; CDR3 DNA: TGTGCCAGCAGCACCTGGACAGGGTTGATGAACACTGAAGCTTTCTTT
J gene: TRBJ1-1; clone size: -; D gene: -; V gene: TRBV13; CDR3 protein: CASSWFLRQLNTEAFF; CDR3 DNA: TGTGCCAGCAGCTGGTTCCTGAGACAGTTGAACACTGAAGCTTTCTTT
J gene: TRBJ2-7; clone size: -; D gene: TRBD2; V gene: TRBV10-3; CDR3 protein: CAISPGTSGSRNSYEQYF; CDR3 DNA: TGTGCCATCAGCCCCGGGACTAGCGGGAGTCGGAACTCCTACGAGCAGTACTTC
J gene: TRBJ1-5; clone size: many; D gene: TRBD1; V gene: TRBV7-2; CDR3 protein: CASSSRTGSNQPQHF; CDR3 DNA: TGTGCCAGCAGCTCTAGGACAGGTAGCAATCAGCCCCAGCATTTT
J gene: TRBJ1-1; clone size: -; D gene: -; V gene: TRBV6-1; CDR3 protein: CASSEIGVVNTEAFF; CDR3 DNA: TGTGCCAGCAGTGAAATTGGGGTAGTGAACACTGAAGCTTTCTTT
J gene: TRBJ2-2; clone size: -; D gene: -; V gene: TRBV4-2; CDR3 protein: CASSQGLGEGAGELFF; CDR3 DNA: TGTGCCAGCAGCCAAGGGTTGGGAGAGGGTGCCGGGGAGCTGTTTTTT
J gene: TRBJ2-3; clone size: -; D gene: -; V gene: TRBV9; CDR3 protein: CASNSPTGGGRDTQYF; CDR3 DNA: TGTGCCAGCAATTCCCCGACCGGGGGCGGTAGGGATACGCAGTATTTT
J gene: TRBJ2-3; clone size: -; D gene: -; V gene: TRBV4-1; CDR3 protein: CASSQKGGYTDTQYF; CDR3 DNA: TGCGCCAGCAGCCAAAAGGGCGGGTACACAGATACGCAGTATTTT
J gene: TRBJ1-1; clone size: -; D gene: -; V gene: TRBV30; CDR3 protein: CAWSRQGQMNTEAFF; CDR3 DNA: TGTGCCTGGAGTAGGCAAGGACAAATGAACACTGAAGCTTTCTTT
J gene: TRBJ2-7; clone size: -; D gene: TRBD1; V gene: TRBV5-1; CDR3 protein: CASSFGGQAVSYEQYF; CDR3 DNA: TGCGCCAGCAGCTTTGGCGGACAGGCGGTCTCCTACGAGCAGTACTTC
J gene: TRBJ1-6; clone size: -; D gene: -; V gene: TRBV5-4; CDR3 protein: CASSLDPGSDSPLHF; CDR3 DNA: TGTGCCAGCAGCTTGGACCCAGGAAGCGATTCACCCCTCCACTTT
J gene: TRBJ2-3; clone size: -; D gene: -; V gene: TRBV5-4; CDR3 protein: CATSFNADTQYF; CDR3 DNA: TGTGCCACGAGCTTTAATGCAGATACGCAGTATTTT
J gene: TRBJ2-2; clone size: -; D gene: -; V gene: TRBV5-1; CDR3 protein: CASSLGAEAGELFF; CDR3 DNA: TGCGCCAGCAGTTTGGGGGCTGAGGCCGGGGAGCTGTTTTTT
J gene: TRBJ1-6; clone size: -; D gene: -; V gene: TRBV7-9; CDR3 protein: CASSPGLQGHSPLHF; CDR3 DNA: TGTGCCAGCAGCCCGGGTTTACAGGGACATTCACCCCTCCACTTT
J gene: TRBJ2-1; clone size: -; D gene: TRBD2; V gene: TRBV5-1; CDR3 protein: CASRPQGSGEGYNEQFF; CDR3 DNA: TGCGCCAGCAGGCCCCAGGGCTCGGGGGAGGGCTACAATGAGCAGTTCTTC
J gene: TRBJ2-3; clone size: -; D gene: -; V gene: TRBV27; CDR3 protein: CASSSTGQGPLGPQYF; CDR3 DNA: TGTGCCAGCAGTTCTACGGGTCAAGGACCACTGGGGCCGCAGTATTTT
J gene: TRBJ2-3; clone size: -; D gene: -; V gene: TRBV5-1; CDR3 protein: CASILRAGGTDTQYF; CDR3 DNA: TGCGCCAGCATACTTCGGGCAGGGGGCACAGATACGCAGTATTTT
J gene: TRBJ1-2; clone size: -; D gene: -; V gene: TRBV28; CDR3 protein: CASSLVTAENGYTF; CDR3 DNA: TGTGCCAGCAGTTTAGTCACAGCTGAGAATGGCTACACCTTC
J gene: TRBJ1-4; clone size: -; D gene: TRBD1; V gene: TRBV5-4; CDR3 protein: CASSLAGQGNEKLFF; CDR3 DNA: TGTGCCAGCAGCTTGGCCGGACAGGGGAATGAAAAACTGTTTTTT
J gene: TRBJ1-2; clone size: -; D gene: TRBD1; V gene: TRBV6-1; CDR3 protein: CASSETGQGVRGYTF; CDR3 DNA: TGTGCCAGCAGTGAAACGGGACAGGGTGTGAGGGGCTACACCTTC
J gene: TRBJ2-1; clone size: -; D gene: TRBD2; V gene: TRBV5-6; CDR3 protein: CAGSQGGSGRGNEQFF; CDR3 DNA: TGTGCCGGAAGCCAGGGAGGTAGCGGGAGGGGCAATGAGCAGTTCTTC
J gene: TRBJ1-1; clone size: -; D gene: -; V gene: TRBV4-2; CDR3 protein: CASSLSSGMNTEAFF; CDR3 DNA: TGTGCCAGCAGCCTGTCGTCAGGGATGAACACTGAAGCTTTCTTT
J gene: TRBJ2-3; clone size: -; D gene: -; V gene: TRBV7-2; CDR3 protein: CASSPSRAAGTDTQYF; CDR3 DNA: TGTGCCAGCAGCCCTTCAAGGGCAGCCGGCACAGATACGCAGTATTTT
J gene: TRBJ2-2; clone size: -; D gene: TRBD1; V gene: TRBV7-9; CDR3 protein: CASSFEQGLTGELFF; CDR3 DNA: TGTGCCAGCAGCTTTGAACAGGGGCTTACCGGGGAGCTGTTTTTT
J gene: TRBJ2-7; clone size: -; D gene: TRBD2; V gene: TRBV11-2; CDR3 protein: CASSLDWVAGATYEQYF; CDR3 DNA: TGTGCCAGCAGCTTAGATTGGGTAGCGGGGGCAACCTACGAGCAGTACTTC
J gene: TRBJ1-2; clone size: -; D gene: TRBD1; V gene: TRBV28; CDR3 protein: CATRAGGGHGYTF; CDR3 DNA: TGTGCCACCCGCGCGGGAGGGGGCCATGGCTACACCTTC
J gene: TRBJ1-4; clone size: -; D gene: -; V gene: TRBV27; CDR3 protein: CASSPWGGVRTNEKLFF; CDR3 DNA: TGTGCCAGCAGTCCATGGGGAGGGGTCAGGACTAATGAAAAACTGTTTTTT
J gene: TRBJ2-3; clone size: -; D gene: TRBD2; V gene: TRBV5-1; CDR3 protein: CASSLELAGGDTQYF; CDR3 DNA: TGCGCCAGCAGCTTGGAGTTAGCGGGAGGAGATACGCAGTATTTT
J gene: TRBJ1-2; clone size: -; D gene: TRBD1; V gene: TRBV7-3; CDR3 protein: CASSLTGGDYGYTF; CDR3 DNA: TGTGCCAGCAGCTTGACAGGGGGGGACTATGGCTACACCTTC
J gene: TRBJ1-1; clone size: -; D gene: -; V gene: TRBV6-1; CDR3 protein: CASTQGTEAFF; CDR3 DNA: TGTGCCAGCACTCAGGGAACTGAAGCTTTCTTT
J gene: TRBJ2-1; clone size: -; D gene: TRBD2; V gene: TRBV18; CDR3 protein: CASSLAGNEQFF; CDR3 DNA: TGTGCCAGCTCACTAGCGGGCAATGAGCAGTTCTTC
J gene: TRBJ2-3; clone size: -; D gene: TRBD2; V gene: TRBV5-4; CDR3 protein: CASSQPTSGSVTQYF; CDR3 DNA: TGTGCCAGCAGCCAACCCACTAGCGGGAGTGTAACGCAGTATTTT
J gene: TRBJ2-7; clone size: -; D gene: -; V gene: TRBV5-1; CDR3 protein: CASSFSDSSYEQYF; CDR3 DNA: TGCGCCAGCAGCTTCAGCGATAGCTCCTACGAGCAGTACTTC
J gene: TRBJ2-1; clone size: -; D gene: -; V gene: TRBV25-1; CDR3 protein: CASSDPHSYNEQFF; CDR3 DNA: TGTGCCAGCAGTGACCCACACTCCTACAATGAGCAGTTCTTC
J gene: TRBJ2-7; clone size: -; D gene: TRBD1; V gene: TRBV4-1; CDR3 protein: CASSRRQGLSYEQYF; CDR3 DNA: TGCGCCAGCAGCCGTAGACAGGGCCTATCCTACGAGCAGTACTTC
J gene: TRBJ2-3; clone size: -; D gene: -; V gene: TRBV5-1; CDR3 protein: CASSLDGTPGTDTQYF; CDR3 DNA: TGCGCCAGCAGCTTGGATGGGACACCTGGCACAGATACGCAGTATTTT
J gene: TRBJ1-1; clone size: -; D gene: -; V gene: TRBV6-5; CDR3 protein: CATKPWPGEAFF; CDR3 DNA: TGTGCCACCAAACCCTGGCCGGGTGAAGCTTTCTTT
J gene: TRBJ1-2; clone size: -; D gene: -; V gene: TRBV7-2; CDR3 protein: CASSFPGRASGYTF; CDR3 DNA: TGTGCCAGCAGCTTCCCGGGGCGGGCTTCTGGCTACACCTTC
J gene: TRBJ2-1; clone size: -; D gene: -; V gene: TRBV6-4; CDR3 protein: CASSDSFLGAGEQFF; CDR3 DNA: TGTGCCAGCAGTGACTCGTTCCTAGGAGCGGGTGAGCAGTTCTTC
J gene: TRBJ2-7; clone size: -; D gene: -; V gene: TRBV29-1; CDR3 protein: CSVSRAYEQYF; CDR3 DNA: TGCAGCGTATCCAGGGCCTACGAGCAGTACTTC
J gene: TRBJ2-6; clone size: -; D gene: -; V gene: TRBV6-6; CDR3 protein: CASSQARSGANVLTF; CDR3 DNA: TGTGCCAGCAGCCAGGCCCGCTCTGGGGCCAACGTCCTGACTTTC
J gene: TRBJ1-2; clone size: -; D gene: -; V gene: TRBV6-5; CDR3 protein: CASSRTESTF; CDR3 DNA: TGTGCCAGCAGCCGGACTGAGTCCACCTTC
J gene: TRBJ2-5; clone size: -; D gene: TRBD2; V gene: TRBV4-3; CDR3 protein: CASSPRGLAGETQYF; CDR3 DNA: TGCGCCAGCAGCCCTAGGGGACTAGCGGGAGAGACCCAGTACTTC
J gene: TRBJ2-7; clone size: -; D gene: -; V gene: TRBV6-1; CDR3 protein: CASSGSRDSYGGYEQYF; CDR3 DNA: TGTGCCAGCAGTGGATCCCGGGACAGCTACGGGGGCTACGAGCAGTACTTC
J gene: TRBJ1-3; clone size: -; D gene: -; V gene: TRBV18; CDR3 protein: CASSPLIEASGNTIYF; CDR3 DNA: TGTGCCAGCTCACCCCTTATTGAGGCCTCTGGAAACACCATATATTTT
J gene: TRBJ2-2; clone size: -; D gene: -; V gene: TRBV11-3; CDR3 protein: CASSIVTTGELFF; CDR3 DNA: TGTGCCAGCAGCATCGTTACGACCGGGGAGCTGTTTTTT
J gene: TRBJ2-2; clone size: -; D gene: -; V gene: TRBV6-5; CDR3 protein: CASSAGGTGELFF; CDR3 DNA: TGTGCCAGCAGCGCCGGGGGAACCGGGGAGCTGTTTTTT
J gene: TRBJ1-1; clone size: few; D gene: TRBD1; V gene: TRBV19; CDR3 protein: CATPGGTEAFF; CDR3 DNA: TGTGCCACACCAGGGGGGACTGAAGCTTTCTTT
J gene: TRBJ2-7; clone size: -; D gene: TRBD2; V gene: TRBV5-1; CDR3 protein: CASSTMRLAPTKGYEQYF; CDR3 DNA: TGCGCCAGCAGCACCATGAGACTAGCGCCAACGAAAGGCTACGAGCAGTACTTC
J gene: TRBJ2-7; clone size: many; D gene: TRBD2; V gene: TRBV11-2; CDR3 protein: CASSLIWDYTSSYEQYF; CDR3 DNA: TGTGCCAGCAGCTTAATATGGGACTATACAAGCTCCTACGAGCAGTACTTC
J gene: TRBJ1-2; clone size: -; D gene: -; V gene: TRBV7-8; CDR3 protein: CASSLTGQDRYGYTF; CDR3 DNA: TGTGCCAGCAGCTTAACGGGGCAAGACAGATATGGCTACACCTTC